The entry below gives a single T cell receptor beta chain sequence along with its context. Antigen specificity is unknown. PCR involved 60 Vbeta and 13 Jbeta primers. Method: immunoSEQ multiplex PCR; TCRdb's copy keeps in-frame clones and lacks some. The sample data list 130,000 to 150,000 clones. The data belong to a study of cytomegalovirus exposure and HLA in healthy donors. Notes on the study in general: Most TCR beta V segments were productive about 87% or about 30% of the time in an earlier analysis.

Per germline, CDR1 MNHEY and CDR2 SVGAGI. The CDR3 spans 14 residues. Deletions cut 6 bases from V and 1 base from J, with 13 bases between. Sequenced: PBMCs. The clonotype comes from a man aged 40-49 years in good health and CMV-seronegative. The chain is built from TRBV6-5 and TRBJ2-7, with a possible D match to TRBD2 (6 bases). This CDR3 is CASSLADLSYEQYF. The CDR3 DNA reads as TGTGCCAGCAGCTTAGCGGACCTTTCCTACGAGCAGTACTTC.